This TCR beta chain was recorded in a study of cytomegalovirus exposure and HLA in healthy donors. In the PCR, 60 Vbeta and 13 Jbeta primers were used. Assay used: immunoSEQ multiplex PCR; TCRdb lists only in-frame clones, some missing. The sample has 100,000 to 150,000 clones; under 80% are singletons. Germline V lookup: CDR1 SGHTA, CDR2 FQGNSA. This CDR3 has 15 residues. Germline trimming cut 2 bases from V and 9 bases from J; bases unmatched to any gene: 5. Sequences were obtained from PBMCs. This sequence was found in a man between 35 and 55 years old in good health and CMV-seropositive. This chain connects TRBV7-2 to TRBJ2-1, with TRBD2 identical over 12 bases. In DNA form, the CDR3 reads TGTGCCAGCAGCTTACCCCTAGCGGGAGGGGGTGAGCAGTTCTTC. Amino acid sequence: CASSLPLAGGGEQFF.